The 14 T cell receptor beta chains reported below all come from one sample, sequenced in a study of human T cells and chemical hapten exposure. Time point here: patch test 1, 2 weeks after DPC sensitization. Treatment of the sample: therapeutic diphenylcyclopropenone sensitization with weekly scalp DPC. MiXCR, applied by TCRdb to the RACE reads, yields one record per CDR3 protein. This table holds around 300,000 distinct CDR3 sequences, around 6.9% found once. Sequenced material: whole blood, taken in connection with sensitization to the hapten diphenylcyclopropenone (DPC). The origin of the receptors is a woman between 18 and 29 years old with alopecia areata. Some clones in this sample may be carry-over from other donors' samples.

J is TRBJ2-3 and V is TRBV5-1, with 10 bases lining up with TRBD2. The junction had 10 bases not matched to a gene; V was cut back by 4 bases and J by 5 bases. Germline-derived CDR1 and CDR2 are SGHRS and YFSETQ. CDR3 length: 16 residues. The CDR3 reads CASSPQAGGQVDTQYF. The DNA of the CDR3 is TGCGCCAGCAGCCCTCAAGCGGGGGGGCAAGTAGATACGCAGTATTTT.

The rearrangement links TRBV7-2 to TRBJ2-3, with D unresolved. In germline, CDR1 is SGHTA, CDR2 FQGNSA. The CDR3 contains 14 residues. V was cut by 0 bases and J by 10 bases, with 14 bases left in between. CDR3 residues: CASSLAGKRPAQYF. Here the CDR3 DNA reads TGTGCCAGCAGCTTAGCAGGGAAGCGCCCCGCGCAGTATTTT.

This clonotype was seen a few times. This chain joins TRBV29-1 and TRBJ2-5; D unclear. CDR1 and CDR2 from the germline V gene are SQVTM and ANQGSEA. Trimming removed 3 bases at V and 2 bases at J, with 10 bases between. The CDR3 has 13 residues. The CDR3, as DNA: TGCAGCGTTGACCGGGCAGGACAAGAGACCCAGTACTTC. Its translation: CSVDRAGQETQYF.

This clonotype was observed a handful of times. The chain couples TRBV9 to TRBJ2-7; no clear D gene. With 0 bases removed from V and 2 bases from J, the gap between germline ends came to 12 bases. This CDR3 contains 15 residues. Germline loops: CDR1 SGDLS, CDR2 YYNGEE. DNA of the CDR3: TGTGCCAGCAGCGTAGGTCTGCAGGCCCCCTACGAGCAGTACTTC. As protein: CASSVGLQAPYEQYF.

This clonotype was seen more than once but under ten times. CDR3 DNA sequence: TGCAGCGTTGGGGGGTATCCCGAAGCTTTCTTT. Protein sequence: CSVGGYPEAFF. The chain combines TRBV29-1 with TRBJ1-1; tentative D call: TRBD1 (5 bases). The length of the CDR3 is 11 residues. V gave up 4 bases and J gave up 8 bases, with 11 bases separating them. Germline lookup yields CDR1 SQVTM and CDR2 ANQGSEA. Variable domain in full (rest from reference TRBV29-1 and TRBJ1-1): SAVISQKPSRDICQRGTSLTIQCQVDSQVTMMFWYRQQPGQSLTLIATANQGSEATYESGFVIDKFPISRPNLTFSTLTVSNMSPEDSSIYLCSVGGYPEAFFGQGTRLTVV.

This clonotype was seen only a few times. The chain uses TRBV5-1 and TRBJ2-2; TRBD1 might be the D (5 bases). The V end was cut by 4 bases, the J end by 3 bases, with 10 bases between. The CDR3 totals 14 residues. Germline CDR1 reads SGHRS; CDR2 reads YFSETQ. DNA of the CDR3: TGCGCCAGCAGCGTGGACACTTACACCGGGGAGCTGTTTTTT. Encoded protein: CASSVDTYTGELFF.

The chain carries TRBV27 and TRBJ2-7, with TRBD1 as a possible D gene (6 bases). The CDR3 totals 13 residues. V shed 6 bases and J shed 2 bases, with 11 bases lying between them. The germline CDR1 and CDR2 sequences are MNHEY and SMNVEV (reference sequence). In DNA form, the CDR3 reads TGTGCCAGCAGCCAGGGGATTACCTACGAGCAGTACTTC. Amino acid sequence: CASSQGITYEQYF.

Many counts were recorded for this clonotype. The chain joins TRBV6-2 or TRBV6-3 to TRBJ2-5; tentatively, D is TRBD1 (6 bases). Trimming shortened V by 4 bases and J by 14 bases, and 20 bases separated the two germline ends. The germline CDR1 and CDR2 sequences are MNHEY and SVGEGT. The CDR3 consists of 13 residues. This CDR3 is CASSSGASPLFYF. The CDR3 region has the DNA TGTGCCAGCAGTTCAGGGGCCAGCCCCCTGTTTTACTTC.

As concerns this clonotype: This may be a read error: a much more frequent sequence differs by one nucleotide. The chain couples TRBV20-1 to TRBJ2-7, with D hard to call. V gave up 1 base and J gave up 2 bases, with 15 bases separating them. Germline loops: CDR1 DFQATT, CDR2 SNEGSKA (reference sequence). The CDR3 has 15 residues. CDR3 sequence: CSARGAGCSPYEQYF. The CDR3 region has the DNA TGCAGTGCTAGAGGCGCCGGGTGTAGTCCCTACGAGCAGTACTTC.

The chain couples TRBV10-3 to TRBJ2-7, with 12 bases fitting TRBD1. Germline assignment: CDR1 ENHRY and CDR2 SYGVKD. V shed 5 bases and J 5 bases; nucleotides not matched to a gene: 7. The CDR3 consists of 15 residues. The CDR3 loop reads CAISPSGTGGHEQYF. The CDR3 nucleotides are TGTGCCATCAGTCCTTCCGGGACAGGGGGCCACGAGCAGTACTTC.

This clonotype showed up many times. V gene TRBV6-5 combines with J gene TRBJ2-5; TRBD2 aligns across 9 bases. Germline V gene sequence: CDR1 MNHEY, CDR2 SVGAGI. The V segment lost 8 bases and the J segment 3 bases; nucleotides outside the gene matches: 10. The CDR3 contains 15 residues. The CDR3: CASRRSGGNEETQYF. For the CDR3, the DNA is TGTGCCAGCCGAAGGAGCGGGGGGAACGAAGAGACCCAGTACTTC.

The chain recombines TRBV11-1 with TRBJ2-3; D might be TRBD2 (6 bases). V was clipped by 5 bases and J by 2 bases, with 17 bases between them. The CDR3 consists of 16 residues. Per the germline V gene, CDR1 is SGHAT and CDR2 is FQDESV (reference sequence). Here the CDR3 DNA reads TGTGCCAGCAGCCGTATGACCGGGAGAACCACAGATACGCAGTATTTT. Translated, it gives CASSRMTGRTTDTQYF.

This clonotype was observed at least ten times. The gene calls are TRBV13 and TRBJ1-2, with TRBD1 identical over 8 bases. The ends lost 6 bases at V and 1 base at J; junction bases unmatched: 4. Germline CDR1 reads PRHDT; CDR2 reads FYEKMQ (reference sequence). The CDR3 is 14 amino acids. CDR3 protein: CASSHRGFNYGYTF. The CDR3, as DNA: TGTGCCAGCAGTCACAGGGGGTTTAACTATGGCTACACCTTC. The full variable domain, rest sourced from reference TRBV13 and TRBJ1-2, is AAGVIQSPRHLIKEKRETATLKCYPIPRHDTVYWYQQGPGQDPQFLISFYEKMQSDKGSIPDRFSAQQFSDYHSELNMSSLELGDSALYFCASSHRGFNYGYTFGSGTRLTVV.

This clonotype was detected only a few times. CDR3 DNA sequence: TGTGCCAGCAGTCTTGGCAGGGCGGCCTACGAGCAGTACTTC. Its translation is CASSLGRAAYEQYF. The gene calls are TRBV12-3 or TRBV12-4 and TRBJ2-7, with a tentative D call TRBD1 (5 bases). The CDR3 has 14 amino acids. Trimming pared 5 bases from V and 2 bases from J, leaving 13 bases between.